The T cell receptor beta chain described here comes from a study of T cells in Graves' hyperthyroidism and ophthalmopathy. CDR1 is SGHRS and CDR2 is YFSETQ in the germline V gene. This CDR3 is built from 13 residues. Graves' hyperthyroidism was deemed stable given no ophthalmopathy progression within 18 months. Amplified TCR beta CDR3 regions derived from RNA transcripts. Initially, a first-round RT-PCR of the TCR CDR3 employed the HTBI primer set. Each CDR3 protein gets one entry after TCRdb re-called the multiplex PCR reads with MiXCR. This sample has around 700,000 distinct CDR3 sequences, with roughly a third found just once.

Input material: blood. The chain joins TRBV5-1 to TRBJ1-5; D not resolved. The clonotype was recovered from a woman aged 40 to 49 with Graves' hyperthyroidism. The CDR3 loop is CTRESTVGKPQHF. As DNA, the CDR3 is TGCACCCGGGAATCGACGGTTGGAAAGCCCCAGCATTTT.